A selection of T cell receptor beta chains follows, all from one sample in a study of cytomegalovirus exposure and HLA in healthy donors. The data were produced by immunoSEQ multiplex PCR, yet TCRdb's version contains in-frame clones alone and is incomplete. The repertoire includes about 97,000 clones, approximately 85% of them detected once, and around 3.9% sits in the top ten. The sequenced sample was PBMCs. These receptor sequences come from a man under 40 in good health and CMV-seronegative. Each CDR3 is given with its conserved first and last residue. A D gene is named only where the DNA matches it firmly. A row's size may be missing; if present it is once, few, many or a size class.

cdr3_nt: TGTGCCAGCAGTGAAGGTGAACGGGGAGGCTACACCTTC
cdr3_aa: CASSEGERGGYTF
d_call: NA
v_call: TRBV25-1
clone_size: once
j_call: TRBJ1-2

cdr3_nt: TGTGCCAGTAGTATGCCCGGACTAGCGGGAGGGCCGAGAGGTACGCAGTATTTT
cdr3_aa: CASSMPGLAGGPRGTQYF
d_call: TRBD2
v_call: TRBV19
clone_size: once
j_call: TRBJ2-3

cdr3_nt: TGTGCCAGCAGTTTCCTGGACAGGGGAAAAGAGACCCAGTACTTC
cdr3_aa: CASSFLDRGKETQYF
d_call: TRBD1
v_call: TRBV6-6
clone_size: NA
j_call: TRBJ2-5

cdr3_nt: TGTGCCAGCAGAGGACAGACCGATGAAGCTTTCTTT
cdr3_aa: CASRGQTDEAFF
d_call: NA
v_call: TRBV6-5
clone_size: NA
j_call: TRBJ1-1

cdr3_nt: TGTGCCAGCAGTTTGCGGGGGGGCATCACAGATACGCAGTATTTT
cdr3_aa: CASSLRGGITDTQYF
d_call: TRBD2
v_call: TRBV28
clone_size: NA
j_call: TRBJ2-3

cdr3_nt: TGTGCCAGCATTACGAGGCAGGGGAATCAGCCCCAGCATTTT
cdr3_aa: CASITRQGNQPQHF
d_call: NA
v_call: TRBV28
clone_size: NA
j_call: TRBJ1-5

cdr3_nt: TGTGCCAGCAGCTTGGGACAGAACTATGGCTACACCTTC
cdr3_aa: CASSLGQNYGYTF
d_call: TRBD1
v_call: TRBV6-1
clone_size: NA
j_call: TRBJ1-2

cdr3_nt: TGTGCCAGCAGCGCGGGACTAGCAGGGGTCACCGGGGAGCTGTTTTTT
cdr3_aa: CASSAGLAGVTGELFF
d_call: TRBD2
v_call: TRBV9
clone_size: NA
j_call: TRBJ2-2

cdr3_nt: TGTGCCAGCAGTTTCCCCCGAGAGACCCAGTACTTC
cdr3_aa: CASSFPRETQYF
d_call: NA
v_call: TRBV28
clone_size: NA
j_call: TRBJ2-5

cdr3_nt: TGTGCCAGCAGTTATATAGGTGTGGGCCAACAAGGGACCCAGTACTTC
cdr3_aa: CASSYIGVGQQGTQYF
d_call: NA
v_call: TRBV28
clone_size: NA
j_call: TRBJ2-5

cdr3_nt: TGTGCCAGCAGCCTAGGGCCAGGGCAGCCTTACGAGCAGTACTTC
cdr3_aa: CASSLGPGQPYEQYF
d_call: NA
v_call: TRBV7-7
clone_size: NA
j_call: TRBJ2-7

cdr3_nt: TGTGCCAGTCGGCAGGGCGATCAGCCCCAGCATTTT
cdr3_aa: CASRQGDQPQHF
d_call: NA
v_call: TRBV19
clone_size: NA
j_call: TRBJ1-5

cdr3_nt: TGTGCCAGCAGCGGAGACGAGCAGTACTTC
cdr3_aa: CASSGDEQYF
d_call: NA
v_call: TRBV9
clone_size: NA
j_call: TRBJ2-7

cdr3_nt: TGTGCCAGCAGAATGAGGGGGCAGGGGGACACTGAAGCTTTCTTT
cdr3_aa: CASRMRGQGDTEAFF
d_call: TRBD1
v_call: TRBV6-6
clone_size: NA
j_call: TRBJ1-1

cdr3_nt: TGTGCCATCAACTCAGGGACAGGGCGAGAGACCCAGTACTTC
cdr3_aa: CAINSGTGRETQYF
d_call: TRBD1
v_call: TRBV10-3
clone_size: NA
j_call: TRBJ2-5

cdr3_nt: TGTGCCAGCAGTCCTGGGACTAGCGTCTCCTACGAGCAGTACTTC
cdr3_aa: CASSPGTSVSYEQYF
d_call: TRBD2
v_call: TRBV7-8
clone_size: NA
j_call: TRBJ2-7

cdr3_nt: TGTGCCAGCAGTGACTCGACTTGGATTAGCGGGGGCACGGACACAGATACGCAGTATTTT
cdr3_aa: CASSDSTWISGGTDTDTQYF
d_call: TRBD2
v_call: TRBV6-4
clone_size: NA
j_call: TRBJ2-3

cdr3_nt: TGTGCCATCAGATCAGCAGGGGGCGCGTTTACCGGGGAGCTGTTTTTT
cdr3_aa: CAIRSAGGAFTGELFF
d_call: TRBD1
v_call: TRBV10-3
clone_size: NA
j_call: TRBJ2-2

cdr3_nt: TGTGCCAGCAGCTTAGACCTAAGGACTGATACTGAAGCTTTCTTT
cdr3_aa: CASSLDLRTDTEAFF
d_call: NA
v_call: TRBV11-2
clone_size: NA
j_call: TRBJ1-1

cdr3_nt: TGCGCCAGCAGCTTGGGACAGGGGGCAAGTGAAAAACTGTTTTTT
cdr3_aa: CASSLGQGASEKLFF
d_call: TRBD1
v_call: TRBV5-1
clone_size: NA
j_call: TRBJ1-4

cdr3_nt: TGCGCCAGCAGCCGGACAGGGACCCATAGCAATCAGCCCCAGCATTTT
cdr3_aa: CASSRTGTHSNQPQHF
d_call: TRBD1
v_call: TRBV4-1
clone_size: once
j_call: TRBJ1-5

cdr3_nt: TGCGCCAGCAGCCAAGAGCCGGGACAGTTTTCCTACGAGCAGTACTTC
cdr3_aa: CASSQEPGQFSYEQYF
d_call: TRBD1
v_call: TRBV4-1
clone_size: NA
j_call: TRBJ2-7

cdr3_nt: TGTGCCAGCAGCTTAGCGAGACAGGGAAATTCACCCCTCCACTTT
cdr3_aa: CASSLARQGNSPLHF
d_call: TRBD1
v_call: TRBV11-1
clone_size: NA
j_call: TRBJ1-6

cdr3_nt: TGTGCCAGCAGTCGCGCTTCCGGGTCCAATCAGCCCCAGCATTTT
cdr3_aa: CASSRASGSNQPQHF
d_call: NA
v_call: TRBV6-5
clone_size: NA
j_call: TRBJ1-5

cdr3_nt: TGTGCCAGCTCACGGGACAGGAATGGACTCTTTAGGAACACTGAAGCTTTCTTT
cdr3_aa: CASSRDRNGLFRNTEAFF
d_call: TRBD1
v_call: TRBV18
clone_size: NA
j_call: TRBJ1-1

cdr3_nt: TGTGCCAGCAGCTTAGAGGGGGGGTTCCTCGGGGAGCAGTACTTC
cdr3_aa: CASSLEGGFLGEQYF
d_call: NA
v_call: TRBV13
clone_size: once
j_call: TRBJ2-7

cdr3_nt: TGTGCCAGCAGTGAAGACAGCCAAGAGACCCAGTACTTC
cdr3_aa: CASSEDSQETQYF
d_call: NA
v_call: TRBV2
clone_size: NA
j_call: TRBJ2-5

cdr3_nt: TGTGCCAGCAGCGCGGGAACCGGGGAGCTGTTTTTT
cdr3_aa: CASSAGTGELFF
d_call: NA
v_call: TRBV6-4
clone_size: NA
j_call: TRBJ2-2

cdr3_nt: TGTGCCAGTAGTCAGGGGGACCCCCCCCAGCATTTT
cdr3_aa: CASSQGDPPQHF
d_call: TRBD1
v_call: TRBV19
clone_size: NA
j_call: TRBJ1-5

cdr3_nt: TGTGCCAGCAGCCCGGCGCGAGGCTACGAGCAGTACTTC
cdr3_aa: CASSPARGYEQYF
d_call: NA
v_call: TRBV11-2
clone_size: NA
j_call: TRBJ2-7

cdr3_nt: TGCAGCGCAGGGACTCGTGGCGACGAGCAGTACTTC
cdr3_aa: CSAGTRGDEQYF
d_call: NA
v_call: TRBV29-1
clone_size: NA
j_call: TRBJ2-7

cdr3_nt: TGTGCCAGCAGTGACGAGACTGGCGCGGGGGAAAAACTGTTTTTT
cdr3_aa: CASSDETGAGEKLFF
d_call: NA
v_call: TRBV25-1
clone_size: NA
j_call: TRBJ1-4

cdr3_nt: TGTGCCAGCAGCTCGGGGACAGCCGGCTACGAGCAGTACTTC
cdr3_aa: CASSSGTAGYEQYF
d_call: TRBD1
v_call: TRBV7-6
clone_size: NA
j_call: TRBJ2-7

cdr3_nt: TGTGCCAGCAGTAGAAGGACAGGGGAGAACTATGGCTACACCTTC
cdr3_aa: CASSRRTGENYGYTF
d_call: TRBD1
v_call: TRBV6-5
clone_size: NA
j_call: TRBJ1-2

cdr3_nt: TGTGCCAGCAGCGGACAGGGGATTAACTATGGCTACACCTTC
cdr3_aa: CASSGQGINYGYTF
d_call: TRBD1
v_call: TRBV9
clone_size: NA
j_call: TRBJ1-2

cdr3_nt: TGTGCCAGCAGCCTAACAGAAAACTATGGCTACACCTTC
cdr3_aa: CASSLTENYGYTF
d_call: NA
v_call: TRBV5-6
clone_size: NA
j_call: TRBJ1-2